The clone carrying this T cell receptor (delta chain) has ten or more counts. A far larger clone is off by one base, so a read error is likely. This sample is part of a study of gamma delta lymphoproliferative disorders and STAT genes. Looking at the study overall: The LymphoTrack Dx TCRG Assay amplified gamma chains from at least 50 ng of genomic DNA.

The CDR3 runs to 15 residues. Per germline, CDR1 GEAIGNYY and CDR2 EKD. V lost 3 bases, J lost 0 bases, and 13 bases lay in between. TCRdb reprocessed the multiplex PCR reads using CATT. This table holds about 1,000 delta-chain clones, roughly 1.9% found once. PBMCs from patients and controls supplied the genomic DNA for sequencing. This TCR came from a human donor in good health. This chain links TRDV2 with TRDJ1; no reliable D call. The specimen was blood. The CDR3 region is CACDPLRENTDKLIF. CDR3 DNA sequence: TGTGCCTGTGACCCTCTAAGGGAGAACACCGATAAACTCATCTTT.